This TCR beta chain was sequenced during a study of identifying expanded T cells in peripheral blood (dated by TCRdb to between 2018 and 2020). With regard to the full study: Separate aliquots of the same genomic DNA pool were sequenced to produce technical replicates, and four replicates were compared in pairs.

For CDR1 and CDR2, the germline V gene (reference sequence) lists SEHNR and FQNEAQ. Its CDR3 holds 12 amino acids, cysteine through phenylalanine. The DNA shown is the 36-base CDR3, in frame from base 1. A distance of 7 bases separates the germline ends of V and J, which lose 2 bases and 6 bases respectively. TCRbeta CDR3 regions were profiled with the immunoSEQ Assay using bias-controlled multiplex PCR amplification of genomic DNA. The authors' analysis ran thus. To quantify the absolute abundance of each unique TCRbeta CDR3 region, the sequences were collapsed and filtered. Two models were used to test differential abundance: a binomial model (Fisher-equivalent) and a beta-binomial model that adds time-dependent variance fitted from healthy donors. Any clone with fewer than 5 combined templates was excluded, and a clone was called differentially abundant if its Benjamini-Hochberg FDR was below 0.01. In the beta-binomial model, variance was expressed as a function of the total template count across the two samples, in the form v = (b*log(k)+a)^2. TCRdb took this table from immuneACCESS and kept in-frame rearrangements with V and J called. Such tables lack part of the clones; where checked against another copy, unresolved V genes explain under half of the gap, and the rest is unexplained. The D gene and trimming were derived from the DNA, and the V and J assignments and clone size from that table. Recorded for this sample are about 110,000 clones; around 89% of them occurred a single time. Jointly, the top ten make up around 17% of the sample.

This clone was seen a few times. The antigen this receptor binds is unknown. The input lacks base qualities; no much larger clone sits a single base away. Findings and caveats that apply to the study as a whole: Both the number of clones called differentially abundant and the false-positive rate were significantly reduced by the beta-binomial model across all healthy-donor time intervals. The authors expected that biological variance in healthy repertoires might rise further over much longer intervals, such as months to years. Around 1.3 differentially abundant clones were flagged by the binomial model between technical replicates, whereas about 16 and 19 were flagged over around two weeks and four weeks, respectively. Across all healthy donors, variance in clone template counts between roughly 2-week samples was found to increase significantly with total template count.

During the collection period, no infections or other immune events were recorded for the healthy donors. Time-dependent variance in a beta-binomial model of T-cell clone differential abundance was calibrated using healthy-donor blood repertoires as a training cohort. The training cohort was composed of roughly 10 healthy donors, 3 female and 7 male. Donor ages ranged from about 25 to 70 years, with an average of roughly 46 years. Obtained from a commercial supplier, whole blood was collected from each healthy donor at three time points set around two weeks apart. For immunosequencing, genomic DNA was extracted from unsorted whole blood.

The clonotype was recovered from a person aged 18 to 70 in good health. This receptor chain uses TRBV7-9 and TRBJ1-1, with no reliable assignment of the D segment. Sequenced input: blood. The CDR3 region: CASSLPRPEAFF. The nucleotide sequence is TGTGCCAGCAGCTTACCCAGACCTGAAGCTTTCTTT.